This T cell receptor beta chain emerged from a study of blood T cell repertoires in COVID-19. Germline-derived CDR1 and CDR2 are KGHDR and SFDVKD. This CDR3 spans 17 amino acids. V shed 5 bases and J 5 bases; nucleotides not matched to a gene: 15. TCRdb's table, derived via immunoSEQ multiplex PCR, lists solely in-frame clones and lacks some. The table lists a few hundred thousand clones, 84% of them singletons. Sequencing was done on a sample of peripheral blood. This rearrangement joins TRBV24-1 to TRBJ2-5, with 8 bases fitting TRBD1. The sequence was collected from a young man with active or convalescent COVID-19. CDR3 in amino acids: CATSAKPGAGQEETQYF. The CDR3 DNA sequence: TGTGCCACCAGTGCTAAACCCGGGGCGGGACAGGAGGAGACCCAGTACTTC.